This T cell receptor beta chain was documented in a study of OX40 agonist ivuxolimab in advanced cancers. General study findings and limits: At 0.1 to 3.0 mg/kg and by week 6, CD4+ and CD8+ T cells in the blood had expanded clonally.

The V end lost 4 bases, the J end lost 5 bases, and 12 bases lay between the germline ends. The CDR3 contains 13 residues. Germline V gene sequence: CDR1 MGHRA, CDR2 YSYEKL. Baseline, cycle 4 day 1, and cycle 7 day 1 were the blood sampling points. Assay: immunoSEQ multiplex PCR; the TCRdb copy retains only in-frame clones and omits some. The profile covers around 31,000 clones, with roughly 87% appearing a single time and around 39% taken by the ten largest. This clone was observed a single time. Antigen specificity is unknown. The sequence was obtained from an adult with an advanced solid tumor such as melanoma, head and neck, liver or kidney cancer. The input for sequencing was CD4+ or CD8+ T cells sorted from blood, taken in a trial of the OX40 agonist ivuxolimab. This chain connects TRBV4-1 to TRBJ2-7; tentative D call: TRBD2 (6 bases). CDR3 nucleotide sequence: TGCGCCAGCAGCCTCGGACTACCCCACGAGCAGTACTTC. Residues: CASSLGLPHEQYF.